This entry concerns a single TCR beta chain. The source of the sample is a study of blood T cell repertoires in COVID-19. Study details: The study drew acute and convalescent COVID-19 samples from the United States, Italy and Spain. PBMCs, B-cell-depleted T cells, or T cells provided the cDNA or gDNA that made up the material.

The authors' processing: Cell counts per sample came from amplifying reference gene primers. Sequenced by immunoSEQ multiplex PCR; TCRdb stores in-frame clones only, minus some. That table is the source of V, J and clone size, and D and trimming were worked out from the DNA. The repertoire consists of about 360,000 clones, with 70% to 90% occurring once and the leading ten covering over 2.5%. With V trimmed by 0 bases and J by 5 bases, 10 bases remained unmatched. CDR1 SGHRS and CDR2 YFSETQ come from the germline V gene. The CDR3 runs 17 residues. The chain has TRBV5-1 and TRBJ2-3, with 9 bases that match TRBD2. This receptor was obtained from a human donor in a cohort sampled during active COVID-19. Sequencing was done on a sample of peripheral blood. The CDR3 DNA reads TGCGCCAGCAGCTTGGCAGCGGCGGGAGGGCCTGGAGATACGCAGTATTTT. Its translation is CASSLAAAGGPGDTQYF. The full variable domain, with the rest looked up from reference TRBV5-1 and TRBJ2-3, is KAGVTQTPRYLIKTRGQQVTLSCSPISGHRSVSWYQQTPGQGLQFLFEYFSETQRNKGNFPGRFSGRQFSNSRSEMNVSTLELGDSALYLCASSLAAAGGPGDTQYFGPGTRLTVL.